What follows are 4 T cell receptor beta chains derived from one specimen sequenced in a study of T cell changes during pregnancy in multiple sclerosis. Sequencing was performed with immunoSEQ multiplex PCR; in TCRdb, only in-frame clones are kept and a portion is missing. The sample holds roughly 99,000 clones; 92% are singletons and the top ten take roughly 2%. The specimen comprised peripheral blood, sampled after pregnancy. These receptors were obtained from a female donor in good health, enrolled as a control in a pregnancy study.

This rearrangement joins TRBV6-5 to TRBJ2-4; no firm D call. CDR3 length: 15 amino acids. Germline V gives CDR1 MNHEY, CDR2 SVGAGI. Between the trimmed V and J ends, which lost 6 bases and 5 bases, there was a span of 17 bases. The CDR3 sequence: CASSPHIAPENIQYF. CDR3 sequence (DNA): TGTGCCAGCAGCCCACACATTGCCCCTGAAAACATTCAGTACTTC.

The rearrangement uses TRBV6-5 and TRBJ2-2; 7 bases line up with TRBD1. CDR1 and CDR2 (germline): MNHEY, SVGAGI. The trim removed 5 bases at V and 7 bases at J, leaving 4 bases unmatched. CDR3 length: 13 residues. The DNA of the CDR3 is TGTGCCAGCAGTAAGGGACAGAGCGGGGAGCTGTTTTTT. This encodes CASSKGQSGELFF.

The chain joins TRBV4-2 to TRBJ2-7; D not certain. The CDR3 is 17 amino acids. Trimming removed 1 base from V and 0 bases from J, with 16 bases in between. Germline CDR1 reads LGHNA; CDR2 reads YNFKEQ. The CDR3 DNA reads as TGTGCCAGCAGCCAAGTCAGTTCGGGTTCGAGCTCCTACGAGCAGTACTTC. Residues: CASSQVSSGSSSYEQYF.

The J gene is TRBJ2-7, the V gene TRBV6-7; possible D gene TRBD1, 6 bases. TRBV6-7 is known as an ORF, though its function is uncertain. The V gene lost 6 bases and the J gene lost 6 bases, with 21 bases spanning the gap. The CDR3 is made up of 15 amino acids. The CDR3 spells CASSYTGFGNGEQYF. The CDR3 nucleotides are TGTGCCAGCAGCTATACAGGGTTCGGGAACGGCGAGCAGTACTTC.